This T cell receptor beta chain was recorded in a study of cytomegalovirus exposure and HLA in healthy donors. About the research overall: The use of the same platform for the approximately 130 validation repertoires and the 550 to 700 first-cohort repertoires was reported by a later analysis. Study-wide results and limits: The classifier reportedly diagnosed cytomegalovirus status with high sensitivity and specificity. Investigators reported 150 to 200 TCR beta chains as tied to cytomegalovirus. Most observed TCR sequences were rare, whereas some public TCRs were detected in many donors.

Regarding this clone: What it recognizes is unknown.

Generated by immunoSEQ multiplex PCR, the TCRdb table keeps only in-frame clones and is missing some. In the table there are about 110,000 clones, roughly 86% of which are singletons. The ends were cut back, 0 bases at V and 10 bases at J, with 11 bases in the middle. This CDR3 has 13 residues. Germline CDR1 and CDR2: SGDLS and YYNGEE. This sequence was found in a woman under 30 in good health and CMV-seropositive. Sequencing input: PBMCs. The rearrangement joins TRBV9 to TRBJ2-1; no reliable D call. The CDR3 region has the DNA TGTGCCAGCAGCGTAGATCACGGTCGAGAGCAGTTCTTC. Its translation: CASSVDHGREQFF.